This T cell receptor beta chain is drawn from a study of T cells in Graves' hyperthyroidism and ophthalmopathy. Study-wide results and caveats: Expanded thyroid clonotypes (above 0.001) were mostly also found in blood.

This clonotype was counted only a few times. As yet, its antigen is unknown. V was trimmed by 6 bases and J by 3 bases, leaving 9 bases between them. From germline, CDR1 is ENHRY and CDR2 SYGVKD. The CDR3 loop spans 13 amino acids. The investigators amplified TCR beta CDR3 regions from RNA transcripts. A set of HTBI primers served as the primers for a first-round RT-PCR of the TCR CDR3. TCRdb redid the calling of the multiplex PCR reads with MiXCR, one entry per CDR3 protein. This table holds fewer than 350,000 distinct CDR3 sequences, roughly 15% found once. The sample consisted of blood. This receptor was taken from a woman in her thirties or forties with Graves' hyperthyroidism. The J gene is TRBJ1-5, the V gene TRBV10-3; tentative D call: TRBD1 (5 bases). As DNA, the CDR3 is TGTGCCATCAGGCAGGGTCTCAATCAGCCCCAGCATTTT. Translating it yields CAIRQGLNQPQHF.